The present entry profiles one T cell receptor (beta chain) with its context. Germline V gene lookup returns CDR1 GTSNPN and CDR2 SVGIG (reference sequence). Germline trimming cut 3 bases from V and 5 bases from J; bases unmatched to any gene: 8. The CDR3 contains 15 residues. The record originates from a study of blood T cell repertoires in COVID-19. Study-level information: Italy, Spain and the United States were the sources of the convalescent and acute COVID-19 samples. Sources were T cells, B-cell-depleted T cells, or PBMCs; the material itself was cDNA or gDNA.

Study processing details: For nucleated cells, counts were estimated from reference gene primer amplification. Measured with immunoSEQ multiplex PCR; TCRdb has only the in-frame clones, and not every one. The DNA gave D and trimming, while V, J and clone size come from that table. The table shows about 60,000 clones, with around 86% occurring only once. The V gene is TRBV30, the J gene TRBJ2-1; 9 nucleotides match TRBD1. The TCR comes from a man aged 40-49 years with acute or convalescent COVID-19. Sequenced material: peripheral blood. CDR3 bases: TGTGCCTGGAGGGTAGGGGACAGGGACCACAATGAGCAGTTCTTC. This encodes CAWRVGDRDHNEQFF.